Listed below are T cell receptor beta chains from one sample, sequenced in a study of human T cells and chemical hapten exposure. TCRdb fed the RACE reads into MiXCR, producing one record per CDR3 protein. The repertoire consists of 200,000 to 300,000 distinct CDR3 sequences, with approximately 8.4% occurring once and the leading ten covering less than 3%. The sample here was whole blood, taken in connection with sensitization to the hapten diphenylcyclopropenone (DPC). The receptor set was obtained from a woman aged 40 to 50 with alopecia areata. Some clones in this sample may be carry-over from other donors' samples. Both conserved end residues are part of each CDR3. The order of the fields is V gene, J gene, clone size, D gene, CDR3 protein, CDR3 DNA. D genes are given only for firm matches. Rows may omit the clone size; those that give it use once, few, many or a size class.

v_gene: TRBV23-1; j_gene: TRBJ2-3; abundance: NA; d_gene: TRBD1; CDR3aa: CAPLVPGQLTDTQYF; CDR3nt: TGCGCCCCCCTTGTACCGGGACAGCTCACAGATACGCAGTATTTT
v_gene: TRBV30; j_gene: TRBJ1-5; abundance: NA; d_gene: NA; CDR3aa: CAWSVQPNNQPQHF; CDR3nt: TGTGCCTGGAGTGTACAGCCGAACAATCAGCCCCAGCATTTT
v_gene: TRBV7-9; j_gene: TRBJ2-5; abundance: NA; d_gene: TRBD2; CDR3aa: CASSPPGTSGETQYF; CDR3nt: TGTGCCAGCAGCCCCCCCGGGACTAGCGGAGAGACCCAGTACTTC
v_gene: TRBV6-6; j_gene: TRBJ1-5; abundance: few; d_gene: TRBD1; CDR3aa: CASSHGPGGNQPQHF; CDR3nt: TGTGCCAGCAGTCACGGCCCAGGGGGGAATCAGCCCCAGCATTTT
v_gene: TRBV6-5; j_gene: TRBJ2-5; abundance: few; d_gene: NA; CDR3aa: CASSTGLGETQYF; CDR3nt: TGTGCCAGCAGTACAGGGTTGGGAGAGACCCAGTACTTC
v_gene: TRBV6-5; j_gene: TRBJ2-7; abundance: few; d_gene: NA; CDR3aa: CASSASLGEQYF; CDR3nt: TGTGCCAGCAGTGCCTCCCTGGGAGAGCAGTACTTC
v_gene: TRBV5-6; j_gene: TRBJ2-3; abundance: few; d_gene: TRBD1; CDR3aa: CASSLGGGGADTQYF; CDR3nt: TGTGCCAGCAGCTTGGGAGGGGGCGGTGCAGATACGCAGTATTTT
v_gene: TRBV6-2/TRBV6-3; j_gene: TRBJ2-2; abundance: few; d_gene: NA; CDR3aa: CASSYFGVAGELFF; CDR3nt: TGTGCCAGCAGTTACTTCGGGGTGGCCGGGGAGCTGTTTTTT
v_gene: TRBV7-2; j_gene: TRBJ1-3; abundance: NA; d_gene: NA; CDR3aa: CASSHFSTASGNTIYF; CDR3nt: TGTGCCAGCAGCCATTTCTCCACAGCCTCTGGAAACACCATATATTTT
v_gene: TRBV6-2/TRBV6-3; j_gene: TRBJ1-4; abundance: NA; d_gene: NA; CDR3aa: CASSSRGSRNEKLFF; CDR3nt: TGTGCCAGCAGTTCGCGAGGCTCCCGGAATGAAAAACTGTTTTTT
v_gene: TRBV28; j_gene: TRBJ2-5; abundance: NA; d_gene: NA; CDR3aa: CASTRLPGETQYF; CDR3nt: TGTGCCAGCACCCGACTGCCGGGAGAGACCCAGTACTTC
v_gene: TRBV24-1; j_gene: TRBJ2-1; abundance: few; d_gene: NA; CDR3aa: CATSPGRSSYNEQFF; CDR3nt: TGTGCCACCAGCCCGGGACGGAGCTCCTACAATGAGCAGTTCTTC
v_gene: TRBV7-2; j_gene: TRBJ1-3; abundance: NA; d_gene: NA; CDR3aa: CASSLGDTSGNTIYF; CDR3nt: TGTGCCAGCAGCTTGGGGGACACCTCTGGAAACACCATATATTTT
v_gene: TRBV6-4; j_gene: TRBJ2-3; abundance: many; d_gene: TRBD2; CDR3aa: CASSRLAGTDTQYF; CDR3nt: TGTGCCAGCAGCCGACTAGCGGGCACAGATACGCAGTATTTT
v_gene: TRBV7-3; j_gene: TRBJ2-7; abundance: NA; d_gene: NA; CDR3aa: CASSLFDEQYF; CDR3nt: TGTGCCAGCAGCTTGTTTGACGAGCAGTACTTC
v_gene: TRBV5-1; j_gene: TRBJ2-3; abundance: few; d_gene: TRBD1; CDR3aa: CASSKTGGVGTDTQYF; CDR3nt: TGCGCCAGCAGCAAGACAGGGGGCGTTGGGACAGATACGCAGTATTTT
v_gene: TRBV19; j_gene: TRBJ2-1; abundance: NA; d_gene: TRBD2; CDR3aa: CASSRTSGVYNEQFF; CDR3nt: TGTGCCAGTAGTCGGACTAGCGGGGTCTACAATGAGCAGTTCTTC
v_gene: TRBV20-1; j_gene: TRBJ2-7; abundance: few; d_gene: NA; CDR3aa: CSASLLATLYEQYF; CDR3nt: TGCAGTGCTAGTCTTCTAGCGACACTTTACGAGCAGTACTTC
v_gene: TRBV9; j_gene: TRBJ2-3; abundance: NA; d_gene: TRBD2; CDR3aa: CASSVAASGKDTQYF; CDR3nt: TGTGCCAGCAGCGTAGCGGCTAGCGGGAAGGATACGCAGTATTTT
v_gene: TRBV12-3/TRBV12-4; j_gene: TRBJ1-2; abundance: NA; d_gene: NA; CDR3aa: CASSLQYPNYGYTF; CDR3nt: TGTGCCAGCAGTTTACAGTACCCTAACTATGGCTACACCTTC
v_gene: TRBV6-5; j_gene: TRBJ1-2; abundance: NA; d_gene: TRBD1; CDR3aa: CASTQSGTGAGYTF; CDR3nt: TGTGCCAGCACTCAATCCGGGACAGGGGCCGGCTACACCTTC
v_gene: TRBV5-1; j_gene: TRBJ1-1; abundance: NA; d_gene: NA; CDR3aa: CASSLDYIRTANTETFF; CDR3nt: TGCGCCAGCAGCTTGGACTATATCCGGACGGCTAACACTGAAACTTTCTTT
v_gene: TRBV20-1; j_gene: TRBJ2-7; abundance: NA; d_gene: NA; CDR3aa: CSARAPLGLYEQYF; CDR3nt: TGCAGTGCTAGGGCCCCTTTGGGCCTGTACGAGCAGTACTTC
v_gene: TRBV20-1; j_gene: TRBJ2-1; abundance: few; d_gene: NA; CDR3aa: CSAREGEGYNEQFF; CDR3nt: TGCAGTGCTAGAGAGGGAGAGGGGTACAATGAGCAGTTCTTC
v_gene: TRBV28; j_gene: TRBJ2-7; abundance: NA; d_gene: TRBD2; CDR3aa: CASSLTGGEAYEQYF; CDR3nt: TGTGCCAGCAGTTTAACGGGGGGGGAGGCTTACGAGCAGTACTTC
v_gene: TRBV2; j_gene: TRBJ1-3; abundance: many; d_gene: NA; CDR3aa: CASSYYREAGNTIYF; CDR3nt: TGTGCCAGCAGTTACTACAGGGAGGCCGGAAACACCATATATTTT
v_gene: TRBV6-5; j_gene: TRBJ2-1; abundance: many; d_gene: NA; CDR3aa: CASSPHTRPNEQFF; CDR3nt: TGTGCCAGCAGTCCCCACACCCGGCCTAATGAGCAGTTCTTC
v_gene: TRBV6-2/TRBV6-3; j_gene: TRBJ1-1; abundance: NA; d_gene: TRBD1; CDR3aa: CASRDRGWTEAFF; CDR3nt: TGTGCCAGCAGGGACAGGGGATGGACTGAAGCTTTCTTT
v_gene: TRBV4-3; j_gene: TRBJ1-6; abundance: few; d_gene: NA; CDR3aa: CASSPAGLYSPLHF; CDR3nt: TGCGCCAGCAGCCCAGCAGGGTTGTATTCACCCCTCCACTTT
v_gene: TRBV24-1; j_gene: TRBJ2-3; abundance: NA; d_gene: TRBD2; CDR3aa: CATSERTSGVTDTQYF; CDR3nt: TGTGCCACCAGTGAGCGGACTAGCGGGGTCACAGATACGCAGTATTTT
v_gene: TRBV11-1; j_gene: TRBJ1-2; abundance: NA; d_gene: NA; CDR3aa: CASSPLIPGTLYGYTF; CDR3nt: TGTGCCAGCAGCCCGCTGATTCCCGGGACACTCTATGGCTACACCTTC
v_gene: TRBV6-5; j_gene: TRBJ1-1; abundance: NA; d_gene: TRBD1; CDR3aa: CASRLDRVATEAFF; CDR3nt: TGTGCCAGCAGACTCGACAGGGTGGCCACTGAAGCTTTCTTT
v_gene: TRBV5-1; j_gene: TRBJ2-7; abundance: NA; d_gene: NA; CDR3aa: CASSLTNKPNEQYF; CDR3nt: TGCGCCAGCAGCTTGACAAATAAGCCTAACGAGCAGTACTTC
v_gene: TRBV7-2; j_gene: TRBJ2-3; abundance: few; d_gene: NA; CDR3aa: CASSPEFGLHTQYF; CDR3nt: TGTGCCAGCAGCCCGGAGTTTGGCCTACATACGCAGTATTTT
v_gene: TRBV15; j_gene: TRBJ2-3; abundance: NA; d_gene: TRBD2; CDR3aa: CATSRGGRLADTQYF; CDR3nt: TGTGCCACCAGCAGGGGCGGGAGGTTGGCAGATACGCAGTATTTT
v_gene: TRBV7-9; j_gene: TRBJ2-1; abundance: many; d_gene: NA; CDR3aa: CASSPAGSRDNEQFF; CDR3nt: TGTGCCAGCAGCCCGGCGGGGAGTAGGGACAATGAGCAGTTCTTC
v_gene: TRBV12-3/TRBV12-4; j_gene: TRBJ2-7; abundance: NA; d_gene: NA; CDR3aa: CASRGEAIEQYF; CDR3nt: TGTGCCAGCAGAGGGGAGGCGATCGAGCAGTACTTC
v_gene: TRBV7-2; j_gene: TRBJ2-2; abundance: many; d_gene: TRBD1; CDR3aa: CASSIAGTGNSGELFF; CDR3nt: TGTGCCAGCAGCATCGCCGGGACAGGCAATTCCGGGGAGCTGTTTTTT
v_gene: TRBV3-1; j_gene: TRBJ2-4; abundance: NA; d_gene: NA; CDR3aa: CASSHGDMAKNIQYF; CDR3nt: TGTGCCAGCAGCCACGGGGATATGGCCAAAAACATTCAGTACTTC
v_gene: TRBV5-5; j_gene: TRBJ1-5; abundance: NA; d_gene: NA; CDR3aa: CASSLAAGNQPQHF; CDR3nt: TGTGCCAGCAGCTTGGCCGCAGGGAATCAGCCCCAGCATTTT
v_gene: TRBV7-2; j_gene: TRBJ2-1; abundance: NA; d_gene: NA; CDR3aa: CASSLSFQRVDEQFF; CDR3nt: TGTGCCAGCAGCTTAAGCTTCCAGCGGGTGGATGAGCAGTTCTTC
v_gene: TRBV7-2; j_gene: TRBJ1-2; abundance: NA; d_gene: NA; CDR3aa: CASSLGEGFYGYTF; CDR3nt: TGTGCCAGCAGCTTAGGGGAGGGCTTCTATGGCTACACCTTC
v_gene: TRBV5-8; j_gene: TRBJ2-7; abundance: NA; d_gene: NA; CDR3aa: CASSLGPGKNSYEQYF; CDR3nt: TGTGCCAGCAGCTTAGGCCCGGGGAAGAACTCCTACGAGCAGTACTTC
v_gene: TRBV28; j_gene: TRBJ2-3; abundance: many; d_gene: TRBD2; CDR3aa: CASTPSGRNTDTQYF; CDR3nt: TGTGCCAGCACCCCTAGCGGGAGAAACACAGATACGCAGTATTTT
v_gene: TRBV6-2/TRBV6-3; j_gene: TRBJ1-2; abundance: many; d_gene: NA; CDR3aa: CASSPREIYGYTF; CDR3nt: TGTGCCAGCAGCCCCCGAGAGATCTATGGCTACACCTTC
v_gene: TRBV7-3; j_gene: TRBJ2-2; abundance: NA; d_gene: NA; CDR3aa: CASTLGQGYTGELFF; CDR3nt: TGTGCCAGCACCTTGGGGCAGGGGTACACCGGGGAGCTGTTTTTT
v_gene: TRBV11-2; j_gene: TRBJ2-3; abundance: many; d_gene: NA; CDR3aa: CASSLDPSSTDTQYF; CDR3nt: TGTGCCAGCAGCTTAGATCCTAGCAGCACAGATACGCAGTATTTT
v_gene: TRBV5-1; j_gene: TRBJ2-5; abundance: many; d_gene: NA; CDR3aa: CASSPALGEETQYF; CDR3nt: TGCGCCAGCAGCCCCGCTTTAGGGGAAGAGACCCAGTACTTC
v_gene: TRBV20-1; j_gene: TRBJ2-1; abundance: few; d_gene: NA; CDR3aa: CSARDRRDNEQFF; CDR3nt: TGCAGTGCTAGAGATCGACGCGACAATGAGCAGTTCTTC
v_gene: TRBV20-1; j_gene: TRBJ2-1; abundance: NA; d_gene: TRBD2; CDR3aa: CSATGTSGVSSYNEQFF; CDR3nt: TGCAGTGCTACCGGGACTAGCGGGGTGAGCTCCTACAATGAGCAGTTCTTC
v_gene: TRBV5-4; j_gene: TRBJ2-3; abundance: NA; d_gene: NA; CDR3aa: CASSLMGSDTQYF; CDR3nt: TGTGCCAGCAGCTTGATGGGGTCAGATACGCAGTATTTT